Listed below are T cell receptor beta chains from one sample, sequenced in a study of blood T cell repertoires in COVID-19. Sequencing used immunoSEQ multiplex PCR; TCRdb keeps in-frame clones, though not all of them. The sample consists of 150,000 to 200,000 clones, 81% of them appearing once. The sequencing sample was made of PBMCs or T cells enriched from blood (not recorded which). These receptors all stem from a woman in her forties with acute COVID-19. Both conserved end residues are part of each CDR3. A D gene is named only where the DNA matches it firmly. Clone size is shown for a subset of rows, as once, few, many or a class of expanded clone.

abundance	d_gene	v_gene	j_gene	CDR3nt	CDR3aa
NA	TRBD2	TRBV7-3	TRBJ2-3	TGTGCCAGCAGTCCGACTAGCGGGAGTTTCCCCACCCAGTATTTT	CASSPTSGSFPTQYF
NA	TRBD1	TRBV18	TRBJ2-1	TGTGCCAGCTCATCAGGACAGGGGGATGAGCAGTTCTTC	CASSSGQGDEQFF
NA	NA	TRBV2	TRBJ1-6	TGTGCCAGCAGTGAAGCGCTTCGGGCAGCCGGGGGTTCACCCCTCCACTTT	CASSEALRAAGGSPLHF
NA	NA	TRBV12-3/TRBV12-4	TRBJ1-2	TGTGCCAGCAGCACGCAACAGCTCTATGGCTACACCTTC	CASSTQQLYGYTF
NA	NA	TRBV7-9	TRBJ1-2	TGTGCCAGCAGCCCCGCGGGACGTTATGGCTACACCTTC	CASSPAGRYGYTF
few	TRBD2	TRBV18	TRBJ2-1	TGTGCCAGCTCACAATACCCACAGACTAGCGGGAGTGCCTACAATGAGCAGTTCTTC	CASSQYPQTSGSAYNEQFF
NA	NA	TRBV11-2	TRBJ1-1	TGTGCCAGCAGCCCCCGACAGGCGATGAACACTGAAGCTTTCTTT	CASSPRQAMNTEAFF
NA	NA	TRBV30	TRBJ1-4	TGTGCCTGGAGTGTAAGGGACACGCTAAAAAAACTGTTTTTT	CAWSVRDTLKKLFF
NA	NA	TRBV12-5	TRBJ2-2	TGTGCTAGTGGTTTGGTATTGGGGCTAGGGCGGCACACCGGGGAGCTGTTTTTT	CASGLVLGLGRHTGELFF
NA	NA	TRBV5-1	TRBJ1-3	TGCGCCAGCAGCACCCGGGGTACTGGAAACACCATATATTTT	CASSTRGTGNTIYF
NA	TRBD1	TRBV15	TRBJ2-6	TGTGCCACCAGCAGAGAAGGGGGCGGGGCCAACGTCCTGACTTTC	CATSREGGGANVLTF
NA	NA	TRBV5-6	TRBJ2-4	TGTGCCAGCAGCTTGGCCTGGGCATTAAACATTCAGTACTTC	CASSLAWALNIQYF
few	TRBD1	TRBV2	TRBJ1-2	TGTGCCAGCAGTGACCCGGGACAGGGATGGAACTATGGCTACACCTTC	CASSDPGQGWNYGYTF
NA	TRBD2	TRBV19	TRBJ2-2	TGTGCCAGTAGTATTGGAGCGGGAGGGAGAACCGGGGAGCTGTTTTTT	CASSIGAGGRTGELFF
once	NA	TRBV5-1	TRBJ2-5	TGCGCCAGCAGCTATGACAGGGATGGGACTTTCCAGTACTTC	CASSYDRDGTFQYF
NA	TRBD1	TRBV19	TRBJ1-5	TGTGCCAGTAGTCCGGGACAGTCCAATCAGCCCCAGCATTTT	CASSPGQSNQPQHF
NA	TRBD2	TRBV9	TRBJ2-1	TGTGCCAGCAGCCCAGGACTAGCGGGAGGCAATGAGCAGTTCTTC	CASSPGLAGGNEQFF
NA	TRBD2	TRBV10-1	TRBJ2-1	TGCGCCAGCAGTGACCTGCTAGCGGAGAATTTCAATGAGCAGTTCTTC	CASSDLLAENFNEQFF
NA	NA	TRBV9	TRBJ2-3	TGTGCCAGCAGCGTTGCCCAGCGGAGCACAGATACGCAGTATTTT	CASSVAQRSTDTQYF
NA	TRBD1	TRBV2	TRBJ2-6	TGTGCCAGCAGGGACAGGACTGGGGCCAACGTCCTGACTTTC	CASRDRTGANVLTF
NA	NA	TRBV11-3	TRBJ2-2	TGTGCCACCGGGACAAGGGTGGAGCTGTTTTTT	CATGTRVELFF